The clone carrying this TCR beta chain was counted between two and nine times. Antigen unknown. The sample is drawn from a study of cytomegalovirus exposure and HLA in healthy donors. PCR amplification relied on 60 Vbeta primers (plus 13 Jbeta primers). The data were produced by immunoSEQ multiplex PCR, yet TCRdb's version contains in-frame clones alone and is incomplete. The data contain some 170,000 clones, roughly a tenth of them singletons. This CDR3 comprises 15 residues. Germline V gene sequence: CDR1 SGHRS, CDR2 YFSETQ. V dropped 3 bases and J dropped 4; count of bases not matched to a gene: 3. Whereas donors were nominally healthy upon sampling, unrecorded immune exposures were probable. The study's findings and limits: When a later analysis was performed, an Asian-associated ancestry cluster reportedly had fewer N-insertions than the roughly 700-donor mean.

The chain uses TRBV5-1 and TRBJ2-1; 11 bases map to TRBD2. The receptor's source is a woman aged 25 to 45 in good health and CMV-seropositive. Sequenced sample: PBMCs. CDR3 residues: CASSSTSGMYNEQFF. The CDR3, as DNA: TGCGCCAGCAGCTCGACTAGCGGGATGTACAATGAGCAGTTCTTC.